This T cell receptor (beta chain) was sequenced in a study of T cell repertoires in cytomegalovirus infection. Study as a whole: CMV infection together with matching HLA type was indicated by public TCR beta signatures.

One entry per CDR3 protein results from TCRdb running MiXCR on the reads. The table records roughly 240,000 distinct CDR3 sequences, approximately 7% of them present only once. Study results and limitations: The ex vivo response showed dominance by HLA-C-restricted CMV-specific TCR beta clonotypes. Using cumulative public TCR beta family frequency, the authors identified those who carried CMV together with the relevant HLA.

Germline V CDR1 and CDR2: SEHNR, FQNEAQ (reference sequence). The length of the CDR3 is 16 residues. Trimming stripped 0 bases from V and 0 bases from J, with 12 bases between. In its sample, this clonotype was seen many times. The antigen is undetermined. The sequenced sample consisted of PBMCs. The V gene is TRBV7-9, the J gene TRBJ2-7; D could derive from TRBD1 or TRBD2 (6 bases each). The clonotype originates from a human donor in good health (CMV status not recorded). Some clones in this sample may be carry-over from other donors' samples. DNA for the CDR3: TGTGCCAGCAGCTTAGCGCCCCGGGGGCTCTCCTACGAGCAGTACTTC. This translates into CASSLAPRGLSYEQYF.